This T cell receptor beta chain was sequenced for a study of human T cells and chemical hapten exposure. The time point was: patch test 1, 2 weeks after DPC sensitization. The treatment was: therapeutic diphenylcyclopropenone sensitization with weekly scalp DPC. Many counts were recorded for this clonotype. TCRdb called the RACE reads again in MiXCR, with one record for every CDR3 protein. The sample holds around 110,000 distinct CDR3 sequences, around 10% seen once. The origin of this receptor is a woman aged 50 to 60 with alopecia areata. Some clones in this sample may be carry-over from other donors' samples. Material: whole blood, obtained in connection with sensitization to the hapten diphenylcyclopropenone (DPC).

CDR3 nucleotide sequence: TGTGCCAGCAGCCCGAGCCCTAATTCACCCCTCCACTTT. Amino acids: CASSPSPNSPLHF. The chain uses TRBV7-6 and TRBJ1-6; D not certain. The CDR3 sequence is 13 residues long. The ends were cut back, 5 bases at V and 6 bases at J, with 8 bases in the middle. Germline V gives CDR1 SGHVS, CDR2 FNYEAQ.